Described below is a single T cell receptor (beta chain) sequence and its context. Per the study methods: Counts of nucleated cells, estimated from reference gene primer amplification, were obtained. TCRdb's table, derived via immunoSEQ multiplex PCR, lists solely in-frame clones and lacks some. The V and J calls and clone size come from that table; D and trimming were worked out from the DNA. This sample has under 80,000 clones, with around 83% found just once. CDR3 length: 16 amino acids. CDR1 is LNHDA and CDR2 is SQIVND in the germline V gene (reference sequence). V lost 5 bases, J lost 2 bases, and 18 bases lay in between. The record originates from a study of blood T cell repertoires in COVID-19. On the study more broadly: Italy, Spain and the United States were the sources of the convalescent and acute COVID-19 samples.

The sample taken for sequencing was peripheral blood. This rearrangement joins TRBV19 to TRBJ1-2, with D unclear. This receptor was identified in an older woman with acute or convalescent COVID-19. The CDR3, as DNA: TGTGCCAGTAGTCCCCGGGGATCGCCCTCCAACTATGGCTACACCTTC. Its protein is CASSPRGSPSNYGYTF. Together with reference TRBV19 and TRBJ1-2, the CDR3 gives the full variable domain: DGGITQSPKYLFRKEGQNVTLSCEQNLNHDAMYWYRQDPGQGLRLIYYSQIVNDFQKGDIAEGYSVSREKKESFPLTVTSAQKNPTAFYLCASSPRGSPSNYGYTFGSGTRLTVV.